Presented here are 9 T cell receptor beta chains from one specimen sequenced in a study of cytomegalovirus exposure and HLA in healthy donors. The study ran its PCR with 60 Vbeta and 13 Jbeta primers. Clones were sequenced by immunoSEQ multiplex PCR, and TCRdb holds only the in-frame ones, with some missing. The sample shows more than 90,000 clones, and roughly 3.5% sits with its ten largest clones. The sample taken for sequencing was PBMCs. All receptors come from a man aged 30 to 39 in good health and CMV-seronegative.

The chain carries TRBV9 and TRBJ1-2; 7 bases fit TRBD1. V lost 0 bases to trimming and J lost 6 bases; unmatched junction nucleotides: 5. The CDR3 length is 14 residues. Germline-derived CDR1 and CDR2 are SGDLS and YYNGEE. The CDR3 sequence is CASSVDPGGNGYTF. The CDR3 region has the DNA TGTGCCAGCAGCGTAGACCCAGGGGGAAATGGCTACACCTTC.

For the CDR3, the DNA is TGTGCCAGCAGCTTCCGGGACACTGCCCATGGCTACACCTTC. Its protein product is CASSFRDTAHGYTF. The chain has TRBV13 and TRBJ1-2, with a tentative D call TRBD1 (6 bases). Looked up from germline, CDR1 is PRHDT and CDR2 is FYEKMQ (reference sequence). The CDR3 extends over 14 amino acids. V shed 3 bases and J shed 6 bases, with 14 bases lying between them.

This rearrangement joins TRBV25-1 to TRBJ2-3; 8 bases align to TRBD1. The length of the CDR3 is 15 residues. Germline trimming cut 6 bases from V and 4 bases from J; bases unmatched to any gene: 9. CDR1 is MGHDK and CDR2 is SYGVNS in the germline V gene. CDR3 region: CASRPDRGEADTQYF. CDR3 nucleotides: TGTGCCAGCAGGCCCGACAGGGGCGAGGCAGATACGCAGTATTTT.

This rearrangement joins TRBV12-5 to TRBJ2-7; TRBD2 aligns across 9 bases. J lost 2 bases, V lost 3 bases, and 20 bases had no gene match. Germline values: CDR1 LGHNT, CDR2 FRNRAP. The CDR3 runs 20 residues. CDR3: CASGFPGLAIQYFSPYEQYF. CDR3 coding DNA: TGTGCTAGTGGTTTCCCGGGACTAGCTATCCAGTATTTCAGCCCCTACGAGCAGTACTTC.

V is TRBV30 and J is TRBJ1-6; 12 bases align to TRBD1. CDR1 is GTSNPN and CDR2 is SVGIG in the germline V gene (reference sequence). The CDR3 is 14 residues long. V dropped 3 bases and J dropped 8; count of bases not matched to a gene: 2. The CDR3 DNA is TGTGCCTGGAGGGGACAGGGGGCCGATTCACCCCTCCACTTT. Its translation is CAWRGQGADSPLHF.

This rearrangement joins TRBV27 to TRBJ1-1; no reliable D call. V dropped 2 bases and J dropped 4 bases, with 11 bases sitting between them. This CDR3 is built from 14 residues. Germline V lookup: CDR1 MNHEY, CDR2 SMNVEV (reference sequence). DNA of the CDR3: TGTGCCAGCAGTTTACGTTCCCCCGGCACTGAAGCTTTCTTT. Its translation is CASSLRSPGTEAFF.

The chain carries TRBV7-2 and TRBJ1-1, with 8 nucleotides matching TRBD1. V shed 5 bases and J 4 bases; nucleotides not matched to a gene: 12. This CDR3 spans 16 amino acids. The germline CDR1 and CDR2 sequences are SGHTA and FQGNSA. CDR3 sequence (DNA): TGTGCCAGCAGCGCCCGGGACAGGCCGGGGGTCACTGAAGCTTTCTTT. This sequence encodes CASSARDRPGVTEAFF.

The CDR3 DNA reads as TGTGCCAGCAGCTTGGGGGGGGGCCGGTCCTACGAGCAGTACTTC. Protein: CASSLGGGRSYEQYF. This sequence joins TRBV5-6 and TRBJ2-7; D might be TRBD2 (7 bases). Trimming took off 0 bases at V and 1 base at J, with 11 bases between the two ends. The CDR3 covers 15 residues. Germline V gene lookup returns CDR1 SGHDT and CDR2 YYEEEE. Full variable domain (outside the CDR3, taken from reference TRBV5-6 and TRBJ2-7): DAGVTQSPTHLIKTRGQQVTLRCSPKSGHDTVSWYQQALGQGPQFIFQYYEEEERQRGNFPDRFSGHQFPNYSSELNVNALLLGDSALYLCASSLGGGRSYEQYFGPGTRLTVT.

This sequence joins TRBV6-6 and TRBJ2-1; maybe TRBD1 (5 bases). The CDR3 runs 11 residues. The germline gives CDR1 MNHNY, CDR2 SVGAGI (reference sequence). V was cut by 4 bases and J by 12 bases, with 10 bases left in between. The CDR3 nucleotides read TGTGCCAGCAGTTTCTGGGGCGGGCAGTTCTTC. This encodes CASSFWGGQFF.